This T cell receptor beta chain originates from a study of T-cell memory formation after mild COVID-19. This clonotype was found a few times. Antigen specificity is unknown. Study-wide points: Shrinking CD4+ clones were chiefly CM and EM; CD8+ ones were chiefly EMRA.

The CDR3 contains 14 residues. V shed 2 bases, J shed 5 bases, and the junction held 5 bases outside the gene matches. The germline V gene encodes CDR1 PRHDT and CDR2 FYEKMQ (reference sequence). A 5'RACE reaction primed in the constant segment made cDNA libraries of TCR alpha and TCR beta, and these carried sample barcodes and UMIs. TCRdb re-analysed the 5' RACE reads in MiXCR, keeping a single row per CDR3 protein. Of approximately 290,000 distinct CDR3 sequences in the sample, 8% to 10% are singletons; the top ten hold less than 25%. Specimen: PBMCs or a T cell subset sorted from them (not recorded which). The sequence came from a man younger than 30 who had mild COVID-19 (a few samples of this study predate the infection). Cell type and time point are not known. This rearrangement joins TRBV13 to TRBJ1-1; 7 nucleotides agree with TRBD1. The CDR3 DNA reads as TGTGCCAGCAGCTTAACAGGGGATGTTACTGAAGCTTTCTTT. This translates into CASSLTGDVTEAFF.